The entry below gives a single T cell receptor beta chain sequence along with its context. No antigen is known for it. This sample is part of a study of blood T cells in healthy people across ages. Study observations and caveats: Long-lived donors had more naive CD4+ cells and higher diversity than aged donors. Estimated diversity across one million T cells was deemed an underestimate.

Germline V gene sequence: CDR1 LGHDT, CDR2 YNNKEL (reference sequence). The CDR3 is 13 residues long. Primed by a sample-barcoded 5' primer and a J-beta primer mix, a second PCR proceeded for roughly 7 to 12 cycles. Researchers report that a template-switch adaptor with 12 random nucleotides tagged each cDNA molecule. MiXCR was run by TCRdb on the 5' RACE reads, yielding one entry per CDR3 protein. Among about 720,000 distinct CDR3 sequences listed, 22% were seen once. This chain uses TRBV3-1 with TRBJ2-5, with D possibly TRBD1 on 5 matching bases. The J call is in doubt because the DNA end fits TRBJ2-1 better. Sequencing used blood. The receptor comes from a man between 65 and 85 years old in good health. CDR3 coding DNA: TGTGCCAGCAGCCAAAGGGGTGGAGATGAGCAGTTCTTC. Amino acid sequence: CASSQRGGDEQFF.